A single T cell receptor beta chain is shown here with its context. Its specificity is not known. The length of the CDR3 is 14 residues. Trimming cost V 2 bases and J 0 bases, with 7 bases left between them. The germline CDR1 and CDR2 sequences are ENHRY and SYGVKD. The data were obtained in a study of T cells after posttransplantation cyclophosphamide. Study-wide results and caveats: TRB overlap between skin or GI tissue T cells and blood was limited.

Produced via immunoSEQ multiplex PCR; TCRdb's table is partial and in-frame only. The data show 25,000 to 35,000 clones, with roughly 88% seen just once and about 3.5% held by the top ten. The rearrangement joins TRBV10-3 to TRBJ1-1; TRBD1 might be the D (6 bases). This TCR was recovered from a man in his fifties or sixties. Sequenced input: PBMCs. CDR3 residues: CAISEGTLNTEAFF. CDR3 nucleotides: TGTGCCATCAGTGAGGGGACATTGAACACTGAAGCTTTCTTT.